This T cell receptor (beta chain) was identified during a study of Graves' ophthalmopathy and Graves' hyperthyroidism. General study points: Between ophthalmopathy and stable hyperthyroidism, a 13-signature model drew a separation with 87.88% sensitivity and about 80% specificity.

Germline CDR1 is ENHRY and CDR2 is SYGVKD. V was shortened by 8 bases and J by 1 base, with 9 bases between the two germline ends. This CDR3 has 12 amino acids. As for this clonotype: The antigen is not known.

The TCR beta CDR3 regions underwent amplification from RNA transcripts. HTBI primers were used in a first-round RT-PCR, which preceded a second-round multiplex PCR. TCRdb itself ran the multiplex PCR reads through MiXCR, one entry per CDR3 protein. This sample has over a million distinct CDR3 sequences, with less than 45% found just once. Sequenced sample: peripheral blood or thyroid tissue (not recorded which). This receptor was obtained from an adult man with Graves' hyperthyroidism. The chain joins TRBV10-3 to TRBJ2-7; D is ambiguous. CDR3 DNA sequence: TGTGCCATCGGGTCACTATCCTACGAGCAGTACTTC. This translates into CAIGSLSYEQYF.